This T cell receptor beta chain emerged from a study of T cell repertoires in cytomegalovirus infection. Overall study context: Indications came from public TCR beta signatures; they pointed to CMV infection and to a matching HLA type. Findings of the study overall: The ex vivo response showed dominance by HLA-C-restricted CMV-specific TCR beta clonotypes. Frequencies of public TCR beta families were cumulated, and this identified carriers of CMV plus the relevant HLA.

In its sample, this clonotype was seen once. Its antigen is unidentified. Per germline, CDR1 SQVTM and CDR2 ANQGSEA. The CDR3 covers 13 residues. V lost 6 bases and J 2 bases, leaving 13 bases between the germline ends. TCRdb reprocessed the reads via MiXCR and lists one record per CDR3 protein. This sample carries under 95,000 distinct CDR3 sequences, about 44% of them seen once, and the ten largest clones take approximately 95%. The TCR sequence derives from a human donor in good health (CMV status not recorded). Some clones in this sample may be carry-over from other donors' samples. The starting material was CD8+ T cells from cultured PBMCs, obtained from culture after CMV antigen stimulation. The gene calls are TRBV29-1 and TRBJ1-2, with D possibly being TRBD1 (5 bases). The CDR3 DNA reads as TGCAGCGTAATAGGGGATATCAACTATGGCTACACCTTC. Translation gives CSVIGDINYGYTF. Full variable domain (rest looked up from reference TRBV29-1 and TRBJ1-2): SAVISQKPSRDICQRGTSLTIQCQVDSQVTMMFWYRQQPGQSLTLIATANQGSEATYESGFVIDKFPISRPNLTFSTLTVSNMSPEDSSIYLCSVIGDINYGYTFGSGTRLTVV.